Listed below are T cell receptor beta chains from one sample, sequenced in a study of cytomegalovirus exposure and HLA in healthy donors. The data were produced by immunoSEQ multiplex PCR, yet TCRdb's version contains in-frame clones alone and is incomplete. Found here are 75,000 to 100,000 clones, around 78% of them singletons; the top ten hold roughly 0.6%. Material for sequencing was PBMCs. Receptors originate from a man aged 25 to 40 in good health and CMV-seronegative. CDR3s include the opening cysteine and the closing phenylalanine or tryptophan.

length	V	J	CDR3
13	TRBV11-2	TRBJ1-5	CASSVDGTGPQHF
15	TRBV18	TRBJ1-1	CASSSSGQINTEAFF
15	TRBV27	TRBJ2-1	CASSFPGAGIYEQFF
16	TRBV21-1	TRBJ2-7	CASSKAGTSGGYEQYF
15	TRBV7-3	TRBJ1-2	CASSPGVVGWDGYTF
14	TRBV9	TRBJ2-5	CASSVGQGGETQYF
13	TRBV28	TRBJ1-1	CASTSGGRSRAFF
14	TRBV18	TRBJ2-3	CASSTTGFQDTQYF
15	TRBV6-6	TRBJ1-1	CASSYETGSYTEAFF
13	TRBV12-5	TRBJ1-1	CASADRANTEAFF
16	TRBV5-1	TRBJ2-5	CASSLLAGQGGETQYF
18	TRBV7-8	TRBJ1-4	CASSPSLRRDRNNEKLFF
14	TRBV6-5	TRBJ1-6	CASSYTGEGSPLHF
14	TRBV5-5	TRBJ1-2	CASSLANSIYGYTF
13	TRBV13	TRBJ1-1	CASSLAGQGVVFF
14	TRBV6-5	TRBJ1-5	CASSYHSSNQPQHF
14	TRBV11-1	TRBJ1-1	CASSLDSPGLEAFF
18	TRBV11-2	TRBJ2-5	CASSLPGTSGGAKETQYF
16	TRBV7-3	TRBJ2-1	CASSPKNRGRGNEQFF
14	TRBV4-2	TRBJ1-5	CASSQDLGDQPQHF
13	TRBV27	TRBJ1-2	CASSLQGDYGYTF
17	TRBV5-1	TRBJ1-2	CASSLSSRQGANYGYTF
15	TRBV16	TRBJ1-2	CASSPRTGANYGYTF
18	TRBV5-1	TRBJ2-2	CASSLTSRGLGYTGELFF
14	TRBV29-1	TRBJ2-3	CSVSLAGRADTQYF
12	TRBV2	TRBJ2-5	CASSGTEETQYF
14	TRBV21-1	TRBJ2-1	CASILDGCMDEQFF
16	TRBV9	TRBJ2-5	CASSVRDRAYQETQYF
16	TRBV19	TRBJ1-5	CASRIRGATINQPQHF
14	TRBV11-3	TRBJ2-1	CASSQRDRGMEQFF
15	TRBV9	TRBJ1-1	CASSAVQGRGNEAFF
16	TRBV21-1	TRBJ1-5	CASSKAREKSNQPQHF
16	TRBV11-3	TRBJ2-3	CASSISPGERTDTQYF
17	TRBV7-2	TRBJ1-4	CASSLVPGGPINEKLFF
12	TRBV2	TRBJ2-1	CASSESENEQFF
14	TRBV9	TRBJ1-2	CASSEAAEYYGYTF
16	TRBV13	TRBJ2-1	CASRMVGEGPYNEQFF
15	TRBV5-1	TRBJ1-3	CASSLEGDSGNTIYF
18	TRBV12-5	TRBJ1-3	CASGLYAKDRVSGNTIYF
15	TRBV28	TRBJ2-6	CASSLGTGLAHVLTF
15	TRBV19	TRBJ1-5	CASSPGQRSFQPQHF
15	TRBV27	TRBJ1-6	CAGSLGTGGYSPLHF
12	TRBV5-6	TRBJ1-1	CASRYRDTEAFF
19	TRBV29-1	TRBJ1-5	CSVERDRGRGLTSNQPQHF
15	TRBV7-9	TRBJ1-3	CASSGRGISGNTIYF
13	TRBV19	TRBJ1-2	CASSVPGGYGYTF
13	TRBV11-2	TRBJ2-7	CASSLDQIFAGYF
15	TRBV7-2	TRBJ1-3	CASSSAGTGGHTIYF
18	TRBV7-9	TRBJ1-2	CASQAQDVAGLSYYGYTF
14	TRBV7-9	TRBJ1-2	CASSLAPVNYGYTF
16	TRBV28	TRBJ1-2	CASSYSPGTGENGYTF